These T cell receptor beta chains were read from a single sample in a study of blood T cell repertoires in COVID-19. Profiling relied on immunoSEQ multiplex PCR, and the TCRdb table lists in-frame clones only, not all of them. The data show tens of thousands of clones, with roughly 80% seen just once and roughly 18% held by the top ten. Sequencing was done on a sample of peripheral blood. Receptors were obtained from a woman in her forties or fifties with active or convalescent COVID-19. The conserved cysteine and the conserved F or W are not part of the CDR3 here. A D gene is named only where the DNA matches it firmly.

V gene: TRBV12-5; J gene: TRBJ2-3; D gene: TRBD2; CDR3 protein: ASGASGKDTQY
V gene: TRBV19; J gene: TRBJ1-1; D gene: -; CDR3 protein: ASSIAASTEAF
V gene: TRBV30; J gene: TRBJ1-5; D gene: -; CDR3 protein: AWSTGIYQPQH
V gene: TRBV5-1; J gene: TRBJ2-1; D gene: TRBD2; CDR3 protein: ASTDLLGTTSGSRNEQF
V gene: TRBV27; J gene: TRBJ2-7; D gene: TRBD1; CDR3 protein: ASSARDRWYEQY
V gene: TRBV29-1; J gene: TRBJ2-1; D gene: TRBD1; CDR3 protein: SVKTGGSYNEQF
V gene: TRBV19; J gene: TRBJ1-5; D gene: -; CDR3 protein: ASSISSLAGQPQH
V gene: TRBV27; J gene: TRBJ1-2; D gene: TRBD1; CDR3 protein: ASSPRGRYYGYT
V gene: TRBV6-2/TRBV6-3; J gene: TRBJ1-5; D gene: TRBD1; CDR3 protein: ASSRQGANQPQH
V gene: TRBV27; J gene: TRBJ2-2; D gene: TRBD2; CDR3 protein: ASSFLGSGANTGELF
V gene: TRBV7-2; J gene: TRBJ2-7; D gene: -; CDR3 protein: ASSLFPSSYEQY
V gene: TRBV14; J gene: TRBJ2-1; D gene: TRBD1; CDR3 protein: ASSPGTGMLGNEQF
V gene: TRBV29-1; J gene: TRBJ2-3; D gene: -; CDR3 protein: SVPAGLGNTQY
V gene: TRBV6-6; J gene: TRBJ2-7; D gene: -; CDR3 protein: ASSYGQHSYEQY
V gene: TRBV7-9; J gene: TRBJ1-2; D gene: TRBD1; CDR3 protein: ASSPGQGGKGNYGYT
V gene: TRBV4-1; J gene: TRBJ1-2; D gene: TRBD1; CDR3 protein: ASSQDPHDRGLYGYT
V gene: TRBV6-5; J gene: TRBJ1-5; D gene: -; CDR3 protein: ASKRGEGQPQH
V gene: TRBV3-1/TRBV3-2; J gene: TRBJ1-5; D gene: -; CDR3 protein: ASSQDLTGHQH
V gene: TRBV5-6; J gene: TRBJ2-2; D gene: TRBD1; CDR3 protein: ASSLWGTGLTGELF
V gene: TRBV13; J gene: TRBJ2-1; D gene: -; CDR3 protein: ASSSIFAGSYNEQF
V gene: TRBV10-3; J gene: TRBJ1-1; D gene: TRBD1; CDR3 protein: AISREGASTEAF
V gene: TRBV7-9; J gene: TRBJ2-5; D gene: TRBD2; CDR3 protein: LSGRAEETQY
V gene: TRBV25-1; J gene: TRBJ1-4; D gene: -; CDR3 protein: ASSERGRAQGEKLF
V gene: TRBV10-3; J gene: TRBJ1-1; D gene: TRBD1; CDR3 protein: AISESDIGQGVIAGMNTEAF
V gene: TRBV9; J gene: TRBJ2-7; D gene: TRBD1; CDR3 protein: ASSTPQGELSYEQY
V gene: TRBV18; J gene: TRBJ2-7; D gene: TRBD2; CDR3 protein: ASSPGLAGVGEQY
V gene: TRBV7-2; J gene: TRBJ1-6; D gene: TRBD1; CDR3 protein: ASSPGTGLSPLH
V gene: TRBV2; J gene: TRBJ1-5; D gene: -; CDR3 protein: ASSEGPRQPQH
V gene: TRBV2; J gene: TRBJ2-2; D gene: -; CDR3 protein: ASSHNRATNTGELF
V gene: TRBV29-1; J gene: TRBJ2-3; D gene: TRBD1; CDR3 protein: SVSTGGAVDTQY
V gene: TRBV30; J gene: TRBJ1-4; D gene: TRBD1; CDR3 protein: AWSAGQGVSNEKLF
V gene: TRBV21-1; J gene: TRBJ1-2; D gene: -; CDR3 protein: ASSRQCSNYGYT
V gene: TRBV7-6; J gene: TRBJ2-7; D gene: TRBD2; CDR3 protein: ASQLGLAGDGEQY
V gene: TRBV19; J gene: TRBJ1-1; D gene: -; CDR3 protein: ASSRRGEYTEAF
V gene: TRBV3-1/TRBV3-2; J gene: TRBJ1-1; D gene: -; CDR3 protein: ASSQGPSANTEAF
V gene: TRBV4-2; J gene: TRBJ2-1; D gene: -; CDR3 protein: ASSQDNPRNEQF
V gene: TRBV2; J gene: TRBJ2-5; D gene: TRBD1; CDR3 protein: ASSEWDRVFQETQY
V gene: TRBV6-5; J gene: TRBJ1-2; D gene: TRBD1; CDR3 protein: ASRRDRVPGYT
V gene: TRBV10-2; J gene: TRBJ2-1; D gene: TRBD2; CDR3 protein: ASSDSGRMHEQF
V gene: TRBV5-1; J gene: TRBJ2-7; D gene: -; CDR3 protein: ASSLQPGEHEQY
V gene: TRBV7-8; J gene: TRBJ2-1; D gene: -; CDR3 protein: ASSSEVVYSNEQF
V gene: TRBV10-3; J gene: TRBJ1-1; D gene: -; CDR3 protein: AISDLASGRRNTEAF
V gene: TRBV5-5; J gene: TRBJ2-2; D gene: TRBD2; CDR3 protein: ASSLGLAGGRVTGELF
V gene: TRBV5-1; J gene: TRBJ2-1; D gene: TRBD2; CDR3 protein: ASRATTSGSYNEQF
V gene: TRBV11-2; J gene: TRBJ2-3; D gene: -; CDR3 protein: ASSLAEDTQY
V gene: TRBV13; J gene: TRBJ1-4; D gene: -; CDR3 protein: ASSLGTAAGNEKLF
V gene: TRBV6-1; J gene: TRBJ2-1; D gene: TRBD2; CDR3 protein: ASSERAGGPGEQF
V gene: TRBV5-5; J gene: TRBJ2-1; D gene: -; CDR3 protein: ASSGIGSDEQF
V gene: TRBV10-3; J gene: TRBJ1-6; D gene: TRBD1; CDR3 protein: AISSGTGRFSPLH
V gene: TRBV6-1; J gene: TRBJ2-3; D gene: -; CDR3 protein: ASSEKRSVAQY
V gene: TRBV4-1; J gene: TRBJ1-3; D gene: -; CDR3 protein: ASSQDRGTTGNTIY
V gene: TRBV27; J gene: TRBJ2-5; D gene: TRBD2; CDR3 protein: ASTPSGLFETQY